The 26 T cell receptor beta chains in this list originate from one sample, sequenced in a study of T cell responses to AZD1222 COVID-19 vaccine. Sequencing was performed with immunoSEQ multiplex PCR; in TCRdb, only in-frame clones are kept and a portion is missing. This table holds approximately 88,000 clones, 78% found once. This specimen was peripheral blood, taken on day 0 of AZD1222 vaccination. These receptors all stem from an adult in good health.

The chain combines TRBV5-1 with TRBJ2-3, with D perhaps matching TRBD1 or TRBD2 (7 bases each). Per the germline V gene, CDR1 is SGHRS and CDR2 is YFSETQ. The V and J ends lost 0 bases and 1 base respectively, with 15 bases between them. This CDR3 has 17 amino acids. This CDR3 is CASSLDLSGGGTDTQYF. In DNA, the CDR3 is TGCGCCAGCAGCTTGGATTTATCAGGGGGGGGCACAGATACGCAGTATTTT.

The chain carries TRBV3-1 (or the pseudogene TRBV3-2) and TRBJ2-7; tentative D call: TRBD1 (5 bases). The length of the CDR3 is 14 residues. V was shortened by 3 bases and J by 2 bases, with 11 bases between the two germline ends. Germline V gene data show CDR1 as LGHDT and CDR2 as YNNKEL (reference sequence). The CDR3 region has the DNA TGTGCCAGCAGCCACGTTGACAGCACCTACGAGCAGTACTTC. Its protein product is CASSHVDSTYEQYF.

V usage is TRBV19 and J usage is TRBJ1-1, with D unclear. Germline V gene sequence: CDR1 LNHDA, CDR2 SQIVND (reference sequence). V gave up 2 bases and J gave up 1 base, with 8 bases separating them. This CDR3 is built from 14 residues. Written as DNA, the CDR3 is TGTGCCAGTAGTATAAGTCAACAGAACACTGAAGCTTTCTTT. Translation gives CASSISQQNTEAFF.

V and J are TRBV4-1 and TRBJ2-3, with 11 bases matching TRBD2. The CDR3 loop spans 17 amino acids. Germline loops: CDR1 MGHRA, CDR2 YSYEKL. With 0 bases clipped from V and 10 bases from J, the junction kept 12 bases outside the gene matches. The CDR3 DNA is TGCGCCAGCAGCCAAGATGGTAGCGGGAGGGCCAGGTCTGCGCAGTATTTT. Its protein is CASSQDGSGRARSAQYF.

This chain connects TRBV9 to TRBJ1-1, with D unclear. The CDR3 length is 14 residues. V lost 3 bases and J lost 0, with 9 bases in between. Germline CDR1 SGDLS, CDR2 YYNGEE. The CDR3 DNA follows: TGTGCCAGCAGCGGCGGAACTATGAACACTGAAGCTTTCTTT. Protein: CASSGGTMNTEAFF.

This clone has a single count. V usage is TRBV4-1 and J usage is TRBJ2-1; 12 bases are shared with TRBD2. Trimming removed 0 bases from V and 7 bases from J; junction bases left unmatched: 16. Germline V gene data show CDR1 as MGHRA and CDR2 as YSYEKL. The CDR3 extends over 20 amino acids. CDR3 sequence reads: CASSQEVPGLAGYRRNEQFF. In DNA form, the CDR3 reads TGCGCCAGCAGCCAAGAGGTTCCAGGACTAGCGGGATATCGAAGGAATGAGCAGTTCTTC.

The chain recombines TRBV2 with TRBJ2-5; D is uncertain. Trimming removed 6 bases from V and 2 bases from J, with 16 bases in between. The CDR3 has 15 residues. Germline-derived CDR1 and CDR2 are SNHLY and FYNNEI. The CDR3 DNA reads as TGTGCCAGCAGCGACGGGCAGGTCGGACAAGAGACCCAGTACTTC. It translates to CASSDGQVGQETQYF.

The genes are TRBV6-5 and TRBJ1-2, with no clear D. Germline values: CDR1 MNHEY, CDR2 SVGAGI. The V gene lost 7 bases and the J gene lost 6 bases, with 9 bases spanning the gap. The CDR3 runs 11 residues. CDR3 region: CASTAGDGYTF. Written as DNA, the CDR3 is TGTGCCAGCACCGCCGGCGATGGCTACACCTTC.

This sequence joins TRBV3-1 (or the pseudogene TRBV3-2) and TRBJ2-7; 9 nucleotides match TRBD2. Losses at the gene ends were 5 bases for V and 3 bases for J; bases not matched to a gene: 5. The CDR3 runs 14 residues. Per germline, CDR1 LGHDT and CDR2 YNNKEL (reference sequence). CDR3 residues: CASSVAGASYEQYF. As DNA, the CDR3 is TGTGCCAGCAGCGTAGCGGGAGCCAGCTACGAGCAGTACTTC.

The rearrangement joins TRBV5-1 to TRBJ2-1, with TRBD2 matching 9 bases. CDR3 length equals 19 residues. V was clipped by 3 bases and J by 3 bases; unmatched bases: 16. Germline V gene sequence: CDR1 SGHRS, CDR2 YFSETQ. CDR3 sequence reads: CASSSFGGRAYGGYNEQFF. Written as DNA, the CDR3 is TGCGCCAGCAGCTCTTTTGGCGGGAGGGCTTATGGGGGCTACAATGAGCAGTTCTTC.

V gene TRBV30 combines with J gene TRBJ1-2; no clear D gene. Germline V gene sequence: CDR1 GTSNPN, CDR2 SVGIG (reference sequence). With 0 bases removed from V and 7 bases from J, the gap between germline ends came to 12 bases. The CDR3 runs to 13 residues. The CDR3 DNA follows: TGTGCCTGGAGTGTACGGGCCGGCGGTGGCTACACCTTC. This sequence encodes CAWSVRAGGGYTF.

The CDR3 bases are TGTGCCAGCAGTTTTGGGACTAGCGGGAGCGAAGCGTTCTTC. Translation: CASSFGTSGSEAFF. The chain couples TRBV28 to TRBJ2-1, with 14 bases matching TRBD2. The germline V gene encodes CDR1 MDHEN and CDR2 SYDVKM. The CDR3 sequence is 14 residues long. Germline trimming cut 3 bases from V and 15 bases from J; bases unmatched to any gene: 7.

This chain joins TRBV11-2 and TRBJ2-7, with 11 bases lining up with TRBD2. This CDR3 comprises 16 residues. The germline gives CDR1 SGHAT, CDR2 FQNNGV. The V and J ends lost 3 bases and 3 bases, in that order; junction bases with no gene match: 7. CDR3 coding DNA: TGTGCCAGCAGCTTGGATTCTAGCGGGAGGAACTACGAGCAGTACTTC. Protein sequence: CASSLDSSGRNYEQYF.

This clone was picked up a small number of times. The chain carries TRBV2 and TRBJ1-3, with TRBD1 as a possible D gene (5 bases). Trimming shortened V by 5 bases and J by 0 bases, and 11 bases separated the two germline ends. CDR1 and CDR2 from the germline V gene are SNHLY and FYNNEI. The CDR3 has 15 residues. The CDR3 is CASSMDILSGNTIYF. For the CDR3, the DNA is TGTGCCAGCAGTATGGACATCCTCTCTGGAAACACCATATATTTT.

V is TRBV7-9 and J is TRBJ1-2; TRBD1 agrees at 12 bases. Germline values: CDR1 SEHNR, CDR2 FQNEAQ (reference sequence). CDR3 length: 15 residues. The junction had 3 bases not matched to a gene; V was cut back by 1 base and J by 6 bases. This chain's CDR3 is CASSLGDRGLDGYTF. The CDR3 DNA follows: TGTGCCAGCAGCTTAGGGGACAGGGGGCTCGATGGCTACACCTTC.

Judged by abundance, this clone is medium-sized (0.01 to 0.1%). V and J are TRBV25-1 and TRBJ2-5; 12 nucleotides match TRBD2. The CDR3 covers 16 residues. V dropped 2 bases and J dropped 4; count of bases not matched to a gene: 5. Germline V gene data show CDR1 as MGHDK and CDR2 as SYGVNS. CDR3 loop: CASSEATSGSGETQYF. The CDR3 nucleotides read TGTGCCAGCAGTGAAGCGACTAGCGGGAGCGGAGAGACCCAGTACTTC.

With respect to this clone: Other DNA sequences in the same sample also yield this CDR3. This rearrangement joins TRBV5-1 to TRBJ1-1, with D possibly TRBD1 on 6 matching bases. Germline lookup yields CDR1 SGHRS and CDR2 YFSETQ. The CDR3 sequence is 13 residues long. V was trimmed by 2 bases and J by 5 bases, leaving 10 bases between them. The DNA of the CDR3 is TGCGCCAGCAGCTTTCAGGGGAGAACTGAAGCTTTCTTT. Its protein product is CASSFQGRTEAFF. The full variable domain, rest sourced from reference TRBV5-1 and TRBJ1-1, is KAGVTQTPRYLIKTRGQQVTLSCSPISGHRSVSWYQQTPGQGLQFLFEYFSETQRNKGNFPGRFSGRQFSNSRSEMNVSTLELGDSALYLCASSFQGRTEAFFGQGTRLTVV.

The rearrangement joins TRBV19 to TRBJ2-1; TRBD2 matches at 11 bases. Germline CDR1 LNHDA, CDR2 SQIVND (reference sequence). V lost 6 bases, J lost 6 bases, and 16 bases stayed unmatched. The CDR3 length is 18 residues. In DNA form, the CDR3 reads TGTGCCAGTAGCCCGGGAACTAGCGGGAGAGCCCGGGCCAATGAGCAGTTCTTC. This codes for CASSPGTSGRARANEQFF.

This rearrangement joins TRBV5-4 to TRBJ1-2, with a possible D match to TRBD1 (5 bases). This CDR3 comprises 15 residues. Germline V gives CDR1 SGHNT, CDR2 YYREEE (reference sequence). V lost 5 bases and J lost 3, with 17 bases in between. CDR3 residues: CASRLMGQTDYGYTF. In DNA, the CDR3 is TGTGCCAGCAGGTTGATGGGGCAGACCGACTATGGCTACACCTTC.

This clone has just one count. The CDR3 region has the DNA TGTGCCAGCTCACCCAGTTCTCCCTACGAGCAGTACTTC. It translates to CASSPSSPYEQYF. The chain joins TRBV18 to TRBJ2-7, with no clear D. The CDR3 extends over 13 amino acids. Per the germline V gene, CDR1 is KGHSH and CDR2 is LQKENI. Deletions cut 3 bases from V and 2 bases from J, with 8 bases between.

The gene calls are TRBV28 and TRBJ1-5; TRBD1 is a possible D gene (5 bases). Per the germline V gene, CDR1 is MDHEN and CDR2 is SYDVKM. CDR3 size: 15 residues. Between the trimmed V and J ends, which lost 3 bases and 7 bases, there was a span of 16 bases. The CDR3 DNA reads as TGTGCCAGCAGTTTCTCTACAGCAGGGCACCAGCCCCAGCATTTT. Amino acids: CASSFSTAGHQPQHF.

V and J are TRBV10-3 and TRBJ2-7, with TRBD2 matching 8 bases. V was clipped by 2 bases and J by 1 base; unmatched bases: 4. Germline CDR1 and CDR2: ENHRY and SYGVKD. This CDR3 region has 15 residues. The CDR3 DNA is TGTGCCATCAGTGAGGGGGTAGCGGGGTCCTACGAGCAGTACTTC. As protein: CAISEGVAGSYEQYF.

The chain combines TRBV2 with TRBJ2-2; 7 bases fit TRBD2. The junction had 16 bases not matched to a gene; V was cut back by 8 bases and J by 4 bases. Germline lookup yields CDR1 SNHLY and CDR2 FYNNEI. This CDR3 spans 17 amino acids. The CDR3 sequence is CASLRGGGRRSTGELFF. The CDR3 coding sequence is TGTGCCAGCCTAAGGGGCGGCGGGAGAAGGTCCACCGGGGAGCTGTTTTTT.

The chain employs TRBV5-1 and TRBJ1-1, with TRBD1 identical over 9 bases. CDR3 length equals 15 residues. From germline, CDR1 is SGHRS and CDR2 YFSETQ. V was clipped by 1 base and J by 1 base; unmatched bases: 2. CDR3 in amino acids: CASSLTTGGNTEAFF. The CDR3 DNA follows: TGCGCCAGCAGCTTGACGACAGGGGGGAACACTGAAGCTTTCTTT.

The genes are TRBV7-9 and TRBJ1-1; D uncertain. The CDR3 loop spans 13 amino acids. V lost 1 base and J lost 10, with 13 bases in between. From germline, CDR1 is SEHNR and CDR2 FQNEAQ (reference sequence). The CDR3 sequence is CASSLVPPGGAFF. The CDR3 DNA sequence: TGTGCCAGCAGCTTAGTTCCCCCGGGAGGAGCTTTCTTT.

In regard to this clone: It is unclear where the CDR3 begins or ends on the DNA, so no DNA is shown, and the CDR3 is as TCRdb lists it. V gene TRBV21-1 combines with J gene TRBJ2-1; the DNA was not compared with TRBD1, the D call given in the table. TRBV21-1 is flagged as a pseudogene. Ends included, the CDR3 has 16 residues. CDR3 in amino acids: CASSKVGQGTYDEQFF.